The text below deals with one TCR beta chain. This sample is part of a study of blood T cell repertoires in COVID-19. In the study overall: Sample material is recorded as cDNA or gDNA derived from T cells, B-cell-depleted T cells, or PBMCs.

The CDR3 consists of 15 residues. V was trimmed by 1 base and J by 6 bases, leaving 17 bases between them. The V gene's germline CDR1 is SGHRS and CDR2 YFSETQ. How the authors handled the data: Scientists estimated how many nucleated cells there were by amplifying reference gene primers. The table came from immunoSEQ multiplex PCR; TCRdb's copy has only in-frame clones and leaves some out. V, J and clone size derive from that table, while D and trimming were established from the DNA sequence. The sample shows about 140,000 clones, about 86% of them seen only once. The sequence came from a woman aged 55-70 years with acute or convalescent COVID-19. Source material: peripheral blood. This rearrangement joins TRBV5-1 to TRBJ2-7, with D maybe TRBD2 (6 bases). CDR3 sequence: CASSLSSRGSREQYF. For the CDR3, the DNA is TGCGCCAGCAGCTTGTCTTCTCGGGGGTCGCGCGAGCAGTACTTC.